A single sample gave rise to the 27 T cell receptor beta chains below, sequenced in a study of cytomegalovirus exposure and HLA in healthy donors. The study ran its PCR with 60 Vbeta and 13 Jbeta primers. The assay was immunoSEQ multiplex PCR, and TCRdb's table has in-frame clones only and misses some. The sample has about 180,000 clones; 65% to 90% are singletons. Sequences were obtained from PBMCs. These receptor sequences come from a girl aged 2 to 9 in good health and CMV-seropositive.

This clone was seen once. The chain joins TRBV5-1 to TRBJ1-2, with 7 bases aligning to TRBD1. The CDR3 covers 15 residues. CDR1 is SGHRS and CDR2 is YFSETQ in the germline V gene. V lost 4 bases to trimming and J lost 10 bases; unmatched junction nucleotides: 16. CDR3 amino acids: CASSTQYRGQRTYTF. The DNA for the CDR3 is TGCGCCAGCAGCACACAATACAGGGGACAAAGGACCTACACCTTC.

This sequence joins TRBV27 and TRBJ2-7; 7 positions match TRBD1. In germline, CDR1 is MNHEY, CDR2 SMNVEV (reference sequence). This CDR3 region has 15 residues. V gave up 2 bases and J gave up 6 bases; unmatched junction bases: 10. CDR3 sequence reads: CASSLSQTGIGEQYF. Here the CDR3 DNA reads TGTGCCAGCAGTTTAAGCCAGACAGGGATAGGCGAGCAGTACTTC.

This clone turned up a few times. Here the CDR3 reads CASSLVREDEKLFF. The CDR3 coding sequence is TGTGCCAGCAGCTTAGTCAGGGAGGACGAAAAACTGTTTTTT. The V and J genes are TRBV7-9 and TRBJ1-4; tentatively, D is TRBD1 (5 bases). Germline V CDR1 and CDR2: SEHNR, FQNEAQ (reference sequence). CDR3 length equals 14 residues. The V end was cut by 1 base, the J end by 8 bases, with 11 bases between.

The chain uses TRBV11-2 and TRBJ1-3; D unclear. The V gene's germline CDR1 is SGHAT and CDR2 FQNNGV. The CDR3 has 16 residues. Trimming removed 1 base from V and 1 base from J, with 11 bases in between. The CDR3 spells CASSLGGIDSGNTIYF. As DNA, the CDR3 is TGTGCCAGCAGCTTAGGAGGAATTGATTCTGGAAACACCATATATTTT.

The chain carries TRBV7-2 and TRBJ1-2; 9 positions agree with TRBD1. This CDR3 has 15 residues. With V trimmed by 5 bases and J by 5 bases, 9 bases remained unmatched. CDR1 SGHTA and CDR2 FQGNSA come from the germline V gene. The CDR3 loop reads CASSLRDRDGYGYTF. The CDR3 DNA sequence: TGTGCCAGCAGCCTAAGGGACAGGGACGGGTATGGCTACACCTTC.

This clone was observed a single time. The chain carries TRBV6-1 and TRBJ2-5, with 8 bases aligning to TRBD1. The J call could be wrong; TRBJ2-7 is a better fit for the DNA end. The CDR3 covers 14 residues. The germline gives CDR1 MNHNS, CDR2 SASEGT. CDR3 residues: CASAGTGDSYEQYF. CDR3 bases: TGTGCCAGTGCCGGGACAGGAGATTCCTACGAGCAGTACTTC.

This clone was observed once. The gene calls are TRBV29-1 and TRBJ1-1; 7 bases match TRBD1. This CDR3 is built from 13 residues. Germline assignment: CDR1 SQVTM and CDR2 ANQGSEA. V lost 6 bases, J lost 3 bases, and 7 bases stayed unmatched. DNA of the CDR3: TGCAGCGTCCAGGGGGAGTATGACACTGAAGCTTTCTTT. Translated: CSVQGEYDTEAFF. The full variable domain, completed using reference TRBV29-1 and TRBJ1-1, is SAVISQKPSRDICQRGTSLTIQCQVDSQVTMMFWYRQQPGQSLTLIATANQGSEATYESGFVIDKFPISRPNLTFSTLTVSNMSPEDSSIYLCSVQGEYDTEAFFGQGTRLTVV.

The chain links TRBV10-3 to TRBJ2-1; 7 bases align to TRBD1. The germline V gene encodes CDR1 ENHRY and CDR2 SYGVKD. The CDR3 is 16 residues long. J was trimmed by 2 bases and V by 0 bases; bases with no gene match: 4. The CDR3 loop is CAISESTGATYNEQFF. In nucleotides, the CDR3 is TGTGCCATCAGTGAGTCAACAGGGGCCACCTACAATGAGCAGTTCTTC.

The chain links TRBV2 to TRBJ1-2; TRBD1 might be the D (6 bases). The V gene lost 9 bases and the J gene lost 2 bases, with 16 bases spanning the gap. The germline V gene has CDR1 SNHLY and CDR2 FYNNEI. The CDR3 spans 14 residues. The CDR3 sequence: CARTDSRLNYGYTF. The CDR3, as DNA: TGTGCCAGAACGGACAGCCGACTGAACTATGGCTACACCTTC.

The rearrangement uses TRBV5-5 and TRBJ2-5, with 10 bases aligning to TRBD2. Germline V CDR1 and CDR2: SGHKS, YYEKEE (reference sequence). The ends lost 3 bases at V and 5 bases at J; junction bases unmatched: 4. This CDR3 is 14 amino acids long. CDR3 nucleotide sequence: TGTGCCAGCAGCTCGGGACTAGCGACTGAGACCCAGTACTTC. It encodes CASSSGLATETQYF.

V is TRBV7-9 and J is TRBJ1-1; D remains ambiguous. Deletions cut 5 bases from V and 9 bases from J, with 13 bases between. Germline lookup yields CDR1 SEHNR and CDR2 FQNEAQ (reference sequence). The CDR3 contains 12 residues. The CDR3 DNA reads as TGTGCCAGCAGCAAAGCCCTCCCCCAAGCTTTCTTT. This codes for CASSKALPQAFF.

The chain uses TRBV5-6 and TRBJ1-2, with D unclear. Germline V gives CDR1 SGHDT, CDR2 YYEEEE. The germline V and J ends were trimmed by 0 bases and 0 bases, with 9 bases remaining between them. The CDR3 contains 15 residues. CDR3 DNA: TGTGCCAGCAGCTTGGTCGGGAATCCTAACTATGGCTACACCTTC. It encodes CASSLVGNPNYGYTF.

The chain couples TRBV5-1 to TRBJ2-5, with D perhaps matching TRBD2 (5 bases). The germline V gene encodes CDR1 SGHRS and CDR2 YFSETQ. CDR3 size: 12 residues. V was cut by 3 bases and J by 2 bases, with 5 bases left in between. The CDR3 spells CASSWTQETQYF. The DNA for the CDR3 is TGCGCCAGCAGCTGGACTCAAGAGACCCAGTACTTC.

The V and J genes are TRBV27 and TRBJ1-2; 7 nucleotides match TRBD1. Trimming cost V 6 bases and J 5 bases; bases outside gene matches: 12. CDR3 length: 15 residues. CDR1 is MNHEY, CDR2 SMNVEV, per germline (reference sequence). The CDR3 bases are TGTGCCAGCAGATACCTACAGGGGCTAGGGTATGGCTACACCTTC. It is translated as CASRYLQGLGYGYTF.

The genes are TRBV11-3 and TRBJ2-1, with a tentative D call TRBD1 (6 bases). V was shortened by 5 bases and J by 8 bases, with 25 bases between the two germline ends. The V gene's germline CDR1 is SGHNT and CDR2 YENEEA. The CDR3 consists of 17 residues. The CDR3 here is CASSPIAQGIQRYEQFF. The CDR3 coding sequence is TGTGCCAGCAGCCCAATTGCACAGGGAATCCAGAGGTATGAGCAGTTCTTC.

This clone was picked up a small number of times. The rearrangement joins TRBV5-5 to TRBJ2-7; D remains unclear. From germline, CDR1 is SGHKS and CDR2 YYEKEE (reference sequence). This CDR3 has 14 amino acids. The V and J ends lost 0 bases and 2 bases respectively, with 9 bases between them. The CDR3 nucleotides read TGTGCCAGCAGCTTGGAGCCGAACCCCTACGAGCAGTACTTC. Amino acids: CASSLEPNPYEQYF.

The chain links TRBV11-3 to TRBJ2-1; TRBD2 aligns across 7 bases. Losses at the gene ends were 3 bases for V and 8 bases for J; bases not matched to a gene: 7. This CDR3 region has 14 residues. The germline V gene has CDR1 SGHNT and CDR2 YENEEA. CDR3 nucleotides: TGTGCCAGCAGCTTCCGGTGGGGGGGGGATGAGCAGTTCTTC. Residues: CASSFRWGGDEQFF.

CDR3 in DNA: TGCGCCAGCAGCTTCGCGGACAGGGTGGACGAGCAGTACTTC. Protein product: CASSFADRVDEQYF. The rearrangement uses TRBV5-1 and TRBJ2-7; 8 nucleotides match TRBD1. CDR1 and CDR2 (germline): SGHRS, YFSETQ. The CDR3 sequence is 14 residues long. Trimming took 2 bases from V and 5 from J; bases not matched to a gene: 6.

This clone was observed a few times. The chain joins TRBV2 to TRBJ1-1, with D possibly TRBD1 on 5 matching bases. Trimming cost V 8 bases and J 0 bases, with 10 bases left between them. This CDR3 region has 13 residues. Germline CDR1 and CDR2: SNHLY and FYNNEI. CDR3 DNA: TGTGCCAGCGGGGCAGGGATGAACACTGAAGCTTTCTTT. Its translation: CASGAGMNTEAFF.

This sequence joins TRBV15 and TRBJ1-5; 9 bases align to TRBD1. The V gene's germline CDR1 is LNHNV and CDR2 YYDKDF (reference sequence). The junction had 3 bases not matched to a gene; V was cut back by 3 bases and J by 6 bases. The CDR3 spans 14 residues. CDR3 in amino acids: CATSSGQGRQPQHF. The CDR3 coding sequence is TGTGCCACCAGCAGTGGACAGGGGCGTCAGCCCCAGCATTTT.

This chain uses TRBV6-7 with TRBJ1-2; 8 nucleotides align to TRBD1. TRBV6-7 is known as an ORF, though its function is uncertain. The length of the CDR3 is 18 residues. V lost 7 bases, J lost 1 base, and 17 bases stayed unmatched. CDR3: CASTKQGAGRSYNYGYTF. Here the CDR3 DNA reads TGTGCCAGCACCAAGCAGGGGGCGGGCAGGAGCTATAACTATGGCTACACCTTC.

The CDR3 here is CASSQDTGRPEQYF. CDR3 DNA: TGCGCCAGCAGCCAAGATACTGGCAGGCCAGAGCAGTACTTC. The V call is TRBV4-1, the J call TRBJ2-5; D is unresolved. Germline V lookup: CDR1 MGHRA, CDR2 YSYEKL. V was clipped by 0 bases and J by 11 bases, with 16 bases between them. The CDR3 is 14 residues long.

CDR3 bases: TGTGCCAGCAGCCCTGCCGGGACAGGGACCTCCTACGAGCAGTACTTC. Its protein is CASSPAGTGTSYEQYF. The chain recombines TRBV7-3 with TRBJ2-7; 9 bases match TRBD1. The CDR3 extends over 16 amino acids. The germline CDR1 and CDR2 sequences are SGHTA and FQGTGA. V lost 5 bases and J lost 0; bases outside the gene matches: 8. The full variable domain, in which reference TRBV7-3 and TRBJ2-7 provide the parts outside the CDR3, is GAGVSQTPSNKVTEKGKYVELRCDPISGHTALYWYRQSLGQGPEFLIYFQGTGAADDSGLPNDRFFAVRPEGSVSTLKIQRTERGDSAVYLCASSPAGTGTSYEQYFGPGTRLTVT.

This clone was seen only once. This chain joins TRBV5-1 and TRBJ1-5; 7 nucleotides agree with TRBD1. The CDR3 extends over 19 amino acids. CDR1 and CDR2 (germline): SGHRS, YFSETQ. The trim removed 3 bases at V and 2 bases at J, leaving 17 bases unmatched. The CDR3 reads CASSSLSSYRGGGNQPQHF. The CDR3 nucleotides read TGCGCCAGCAGCTCACTCAGCTCTTACAGGGGTGGTGGCAATCAGCCCCAGCATTTT.

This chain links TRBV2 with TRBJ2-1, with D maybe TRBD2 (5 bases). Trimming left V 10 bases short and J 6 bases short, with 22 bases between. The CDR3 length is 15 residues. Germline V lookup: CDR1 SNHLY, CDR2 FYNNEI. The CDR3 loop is CAIDWARTHLNEQFF. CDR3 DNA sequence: TGTGCCATCGACTGGGCTAGGACTCACCTCAATGAGCAGTTCTTC.

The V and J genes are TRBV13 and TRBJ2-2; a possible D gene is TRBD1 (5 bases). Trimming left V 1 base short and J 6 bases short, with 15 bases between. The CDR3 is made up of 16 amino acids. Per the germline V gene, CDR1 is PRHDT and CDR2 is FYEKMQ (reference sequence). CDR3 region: CASSLESRVAAGELFF. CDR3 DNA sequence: TGTGCCAGCAGCTTAGAAAGCAGGGTAGCAGCCGGGGAGCTGTTTTTT. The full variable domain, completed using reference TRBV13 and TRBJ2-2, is AAGVIQSPRHLIKEKRETATLKCYPIPRHDTVYWYQQGPGQDPQFLISFYEKMQSDKGSIPDRFSAQQFSDYHSELNMSSLELGDSALYFCASSLESRVAAGELFFGEGSRLTVL.

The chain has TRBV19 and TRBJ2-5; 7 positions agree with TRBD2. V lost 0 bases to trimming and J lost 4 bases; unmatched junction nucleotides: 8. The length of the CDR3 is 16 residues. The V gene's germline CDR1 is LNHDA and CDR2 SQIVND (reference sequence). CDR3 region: CASSIEDGRRLETQYF. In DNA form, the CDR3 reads TGTGCCAGTAGTATAGAAGACGGGAGGAGGTTAGAGACCCAGTACTTC.